This T cell receptor beta chain originates from a study of tissue T cells after allogeneic stem cell transplantation. Broader study findings: Anatomically similar tissues had similar TCR repertoires within each patient. Tissue-detected TCR repertoire was only partly captured by blood and spleen T cells. Alloreactivity or antigen specificity of tissue TCRs was not determined; some clones might be host cells.

The CDR3 has 17 residues. In germline, CDR1 is NSHNY, CDR2 SYGAGN. V trimming: 0 bases; J trimming: 0 bases; junction bases outside the gene matches: 3. Assay used: immunoSEQ multiplex PCR; TCRdb lists only in-frame clones, some missing. The sample consists of approximately 11,000 clones, 30% to 40% of them appearing once. The table lists this clone with a few counts. Antigen: not known. Mouse names are used for the genes. Coverage ceases 1 residue before the CDR3 finishes, and the germline J gene fills in the end. Time point in this sample: mouse harvest day 7 after allogeneic transplant. The graft held 10^6 splenic CD5+ T cells and 10^7 T-cell-depleted bone marrow cells. Tissues came from B6→BALB/c major-mismatch GVHD mice at day 7 or 14.

This chain uses TRBV13-1 with TRBJ2-3; 11 bases are a match to TRBD2. The sample comprised skin. The sequence came from a female BALB/c mouse given C57BL/6 T cells with graft-versus-host disease after an allogeneic hematopoietic cell transplant. The CDR3 spells CASSDADWGGSAETLYF. The sequenced part of the CDR3 DNA is TGTGCCAGCAGTGATGCAGACTGGGGGGGTAGTGCAGAAACGCTGTAT.